This T cell receptor (beta chain) was profiled in a study of PD-1 blockade in classical Hodgkin lymphoma. Regarding the study as a whole: Patients starting nivolumab less than 1 year after ASCT had lower diversity and were excluded from later analyses. Newly diagnosed patients reportedly trailed healthy donors in baseline TCR diversity.

The time point: cycle 4 day 1 (C4D1), after more than five weeks of nivolumab. Following autologous stem cell transplantation, relapse occurred in every patient, and exposure to brentuximab vedotin varied. The CDR3 extends over 15 amino acids. The germline V gene encodes CDR1 KGHSH and CDR2 LQKENI. The ends were cut back, 0 bases at V and 1 base at J, with 7 bases in the middle. About this clone itself: Its matching antigen is unknown.

Repertoires were generated with immunoSEQ multiplex PCR, while TCRdb's copy carries only in-frame clones and drops some. The sample carries approximately 27,000 clones, about four fifths recorded once. This receptor was identified in a human donor with classical Hodgkin lymphoma. This material consisted of peripheral blood mononuclear cells (PBMCs), taken before the fourth cycle of nivolumab. The J gene is TRBJ1-3, the V gene TRBV18; a possible D gene is TRBD1 (5 bases). The CDR3 loop reads CASSPPTVSGNTIYF. CDR3 DNA: TGTGCCAGCTCACCACCGACAGTTTCTGGAAACACCATATATTTT. Variable domain in full (rest from reference TRBV18 and TRBJ1-3): NAGVMQNPRHLVRRRGQEARLRCSPMKGHSHVYWYRQLPEEGLKFMVYLQKENIIDESGMPKERFSAEFPKEGPSILRIQQVVRGDSAAYFCASSPPTVSGNTIYFGEGSWLTVV.